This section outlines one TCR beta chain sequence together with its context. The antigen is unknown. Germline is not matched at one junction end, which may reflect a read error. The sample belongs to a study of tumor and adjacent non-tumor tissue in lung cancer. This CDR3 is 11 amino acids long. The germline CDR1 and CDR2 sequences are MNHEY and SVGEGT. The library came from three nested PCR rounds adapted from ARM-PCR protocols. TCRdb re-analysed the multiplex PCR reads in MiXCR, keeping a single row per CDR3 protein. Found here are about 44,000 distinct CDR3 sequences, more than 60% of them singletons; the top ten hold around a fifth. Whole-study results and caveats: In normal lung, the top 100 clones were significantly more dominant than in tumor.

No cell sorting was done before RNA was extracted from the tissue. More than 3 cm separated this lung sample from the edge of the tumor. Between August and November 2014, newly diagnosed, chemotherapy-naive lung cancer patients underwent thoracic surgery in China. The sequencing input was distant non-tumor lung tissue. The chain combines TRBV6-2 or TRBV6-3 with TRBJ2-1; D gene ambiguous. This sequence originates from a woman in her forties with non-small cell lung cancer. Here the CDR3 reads CGSSPLNEQFF. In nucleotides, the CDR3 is TGTGGCAGCAGCCCATTGAATGAGCAATTCTTC.